This TCR beta chain emerged from a study of response to subunit inactivated influenza vaccine (dated by TCRdb to the late 2010s). As for the study more broadly: To follow how T cells responded to a trivalent subunit inactivated influenza vaccine, the researchers relied on deep quantitative profiling of the T cell receptor repertoire.

Many counts were recorded for this clonotype. Its specific antigen is unknown. Base qualities are missing; no much larger clone stands one base away. The paper as a whole reports these results and caveats: The authors suggested that each seasonal influenza vaccination may recruit only a limited number of new T cells.

The receptor library was made with RT-PCR. The listed sequencing device is Illumina HiSeq 2500. TCRdb trimmed public reads at Q25 via fastp, called clones via MiXCR and kept in-frame beta chains. Identical CDR3 proteins give one entry, which carries the most common genes and DNA. Counted in this sample were a few hundred thousand distinct CDR3 sequences; roughly 11% of them appeared once. The biggest ten clones account for about an eighth of the sample. The CDR3 runs 13 amino acids, cysteine and phenylalanine included. Kept here is only the CDR3 DNA, which spans 39 bases and is read in frame from base 1. Deletion took 1 base off V and 7 bases off J, with a span of 9 bases between the germline ends. The time point label for this specimen denotes: approximately 47 days after influenza vaccine administration.

The material sequenced was PBMCs from blood, taken about 40 days after vaccination. The receptor comes from a man between 45 and 60 years old who received an inactivated influenza vaccine. Donor details come from another sample of the same person, matched by shared clones. This receptor chain uses TRBV12-3 or TRBV12-4 and TRBJ2-3; a confident D gene designation cannot be given. The encoded CDR3 is CASSLGPGNTQYF. Here is the DNA: TGTGCCAGCAGTTTAGGCCCCGGAAATACGCAGTATTTT.